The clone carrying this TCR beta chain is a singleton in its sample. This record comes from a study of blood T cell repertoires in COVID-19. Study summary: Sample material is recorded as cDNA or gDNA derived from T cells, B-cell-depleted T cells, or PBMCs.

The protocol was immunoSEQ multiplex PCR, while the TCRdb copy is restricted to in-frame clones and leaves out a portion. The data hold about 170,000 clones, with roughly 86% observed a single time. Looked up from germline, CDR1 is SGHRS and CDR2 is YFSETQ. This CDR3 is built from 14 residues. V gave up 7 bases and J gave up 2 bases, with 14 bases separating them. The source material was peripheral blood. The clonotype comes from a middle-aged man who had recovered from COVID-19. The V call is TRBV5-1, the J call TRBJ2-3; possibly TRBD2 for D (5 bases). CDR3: CASGDGGNTDTQYF. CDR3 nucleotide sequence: TGCGCCAGCGGCGACGGAGGAAACACAGATACGCAGTATTTT.